These 10 T cell receptor beta chains came from one sample sequenced in a study of OX40 agonist ivuxolimab in advanced cancers. Assay used: immunoSEQ multiplex PCR; TCRdb lists only in-frame clones, some missing. Among 30,000 or so clones listed, around 82% were seen once. The source was CD4+ or CD8+ T cells sorted from blood, collected in a trial of the OX40 agonist ivuxolimab. The receptors originated from an adult with an advanced solid tumor such as melanoma, head and neck, liver or kidney cancer.

This clone was seen only a few times. This rearrangement joins TRBV5-1 to TRBJ1-1; D is unresolved. Trimming pared 2 bases from V and 2 bases from J, leaving 1 base between. Per germline, CDR1 SGHRS and CDR2 YFSETQ. This CDR3 comprises 11 residues. DNA for the CDR3: TGCGCCAGCAGCTTTAACACTGAAGCTTTCTTT. Its translation is CASSFNTEAFF.

DNA for the CDR3: TGTGCCAGAGGGACTAGCGGGAGAACAAATGAGCAGTTCTTC. This codes for CARGTSGRTNEQFF. The chain carries TRBV28 and TRBJ2-1, with 14 bases identical to TRBD2. The CDR3 is made up of 14 amino acids. The V gene end was trimmed by 9 bases and the J gene end by 7 bases; junction bases not matched to a gene: 5. CDR1 is MDHEN and CDR2 is SYDVKM in the germline V gene.

The V and J genes are TRBV11-2 and TRBJ1-1; D ambiguous. Germline lookup yields CDR1 SGHAT and CDR2 FQNNGV. The CDR3 totals 12 residues. With 1 base removed from V and 7 bases from J, the gap between germline ends came to 7 bases. The CDR3 loop reads CASSLGTDEAFF. The CDR3 DNA reads TGTGCCAGCAGCTTAGGGACGGATGAAGCTTTCTTT. The full variable domain, in which reference TRBV11-2 and TRBJ1-1 provide the parts outside the CDR3, is EAGVAQSPRYKIIEKRQSVAFWCNPISGHATLYWYQQILGQGPKLLIQFQNNGVVDDSQLPKDRFSAERLKGVDSTLKIQPAKLEDSAVYLCASSLGTDEAFFGQGTRLTVV.

The V call is TRBV5-4, the J call TRBJ2-2; possibly TRBD1 or TRBD2 for D (5 bases each). This CDR3 has 15 amino acids. CDR1 is SGHNT, CDR2 YYREEE, per germline (reference sequence). Trimming took 4 bases from V and 2 from J, leaving 12 bases between them. CDR3 sequence (DNA): TGTGCCAGCAGCCACGGGACGGATAACACCGGGGAGCTGTTTTTT. Encoded protein: CASSHGTDNTGELFF.

This chain uses TRBV6-5 with TRBJ1-2, with a possible D match to TRBD1 (6 bases). The germline V gene has CDR1 MNHEY and CDR2 SVGAGI. There are 15 residues in the CDR3. The V end lost 2 bases, the J end lost 6 bases, and 16 bases lay between the germline ends. The CDR3 spells CASSYGITGLHGYTF. DNA of the CDR3: TGTGCCAGCAGTTACGGAATTACAGGGTTGCATGGCTACACCTTC.

Comment on this clone: This sample includes further DNA sequences coding for the same CDR3. This chain connects TRBV9 to TRBJ2-7, with D unresolved. Germline V gene data show CDR1 as SGDLS and CDR2 as YYNGEE. Trimming shortened V by 2 bases and J by 3 bases, and 9 bases separated the two germline ends. The CDR3 length is 13 residues. This CDR3 is CASSVGGSYEQYF. CDR3 bases: TGTGCCAGCAGCGTGGGCGGAAGCTACGAGCAGTACTTC.

The chain carries TRBV6-4 and TRBJ1-3; D may be TRBD1 (5 bases). The germline CDR1 and CDR2 sequences are MRHNA and SNTAGT. The CDR3 spans 16 residues. Between the trimmed V and J ends, which lost 3 bases and 0 bases, there was a span of 12 bases. As DNA, the CDR3 is TGTGCCAGCAGTGAATCCGCAGGGCACTCTGGAAACACCATATATTTT. Amino acid sequence: CASSESAGHSGNTIYF.

Only one count was recorded for this clone. The V call is TRBV5-1, the J call TRBJ2-4; TRBD1 agrees at 8 bases. Germline assignment: CDR1 SGHRS and CDR2 YFSETQ. J lost 9 bases, V lost 0 bases, and 8 bases had no gene match. The CDR3 is 15 amino acids. CDR3 sequence: CASSLEDRVFSIQYF. In DNA form, the CDR3 reads TGCGCCAGCAGCTTGGAGGACAGGGTCTTTAGCATTCAGTACTTC.

CDR3 region: CASSLEGAGWYEQYF. In DNA form, the CDR3 reads TGCGCCAGCAGCTTGGAGGGGGCTGGGTGGTACGAGCAGTACTTC. J is TRBJ2-7 and V is TRBV5-1, with TRBD1 matching 7 bases. The J segment lost 4 bases and the V segment lost 0 bases, leaving 7 bases of the junction unmatched. This CDR3 region has 15 residues. The germline V gene encodes CDR1 SGHRS and CDR2 YFSETQ.

This chain connects TRBV28 to TRBJ1-2; D possibly corresponds to TRBD1 (6 bases). The CDR3 extends over 14 amino acids. Looked up from germline, CDR1 is MDHEN and CDR2 is SYDVKM. Trimming stripped 8 bases from V and 4 bases from J, with 17 bases between. Here the CDR3 reads CASSLGGVGYGYTF. The CDR3 DNA is TGTGCCAGCTCCCTAGGGGGGGTTGGCTATGGCTACACCTTC.